Below are 9 T cell receptor beta chains sequenced from a single sample in a study of CD8+ T cells in alopecia areata. RNA extraction and reverse transcription yielded cDNA as sequencing template. The protocol was immunoSEQ multiplex PCR, while the TCRdb copy is restricted to in-frame clones and leaves out a portion. The table records about 64,000 clones, around 40% of them present only once. Sequences were obtained from NKG2D-low CD8+ T cells sorted from blood. The receptor set was obtained from a human donor with alopecia areata.

The chain uses TRBV27 and TRBJ2-7; TRBD2 matches 8 bases. Per the germline V gene, CDR1 is MNHEY and CDR2 is SMNVEV (reference sequence). The V gene end was trimmed by 5 bases and the J gene end by 3 bases; junction bases not matched to a gene: 6. The CDR3 loop spans 14 amino acids. CDR3 nucleotide sequence: TGTGCCAGCAGTCGGGAGGGCCCTCTCTACGAGCAGTACTTC. As protein: CASSREGPLYEQYF.

The sample holds a few counts of this clone. The DNA of the CDR3 is TGTGCCACCAGCAGAGAGACTAGCGGGGTGGATACGCAGTATTTT. This translates into CATSRETSGVDTQYF. This sequence joins TRBV15 and TRBJ2-3; TRBD2 agrees at 11 bases. V shed 0 bases and J 6 bases; nucleotides not matched to a gene: 2. There are 15 residues in the CDR3. Germline-derived CDR1 and CDR2 are LNHNV and YYDKDF (reference sequence).

This clone turned up a few times. The chain couples TRBV2 to TRBJ1-4; 9 bases align to TRBD1. Trimming removed 7 bases from V and 7 bases from J; junction bases left unmatched: 10. Looked up from germline, CDR1 is SNHLY and CDR2 is FYNNEI. The CDR3 is 15 residues long. The CDR3 region is CASTRAGTGTEKLFF. CDR3 coding DNA: TGTGCCAGCACCCGTGCCGGGACAGGGACTGAAAAACTGTTTTTT. The full variable domain, its missing parts supplied by reference TRBV2 and TRBJ1-4, is EPEVTQTPSHQVTQMGQEVILRCVPISNHLYFYWYRQILGQKVEFLVSFYNNEISEKSEIFDDQFSVERPDGSNFTLKIRSTKLEDSAMYFCASTRAGTGTEKLFFGSGTQLSVL.

By sample fraction, this clone is medium-sized (0.01 to 0.1%). The chain combines TRBV7-9 with TRBJ2-2; 8 bases match TRBD1. J was trimmed by 6 bases and V by 5 bases; bases with no gene match: 8. The CDR3 is 15 residues long. From germline, CDR1 is SEHNR and CDR2 FQNEAQ (reference sequence). The CDR3 nucleotides read TGTGCCAGCAGCCCCTGGACAGGGTGGGCCGGGGAGCTGTTTTTT. Amino acids: CASSPWTGWAGELFF. Full variable domain (missing parts from reference TRBV7-9 and TRBJ2-2): DTGVSQNPRHKITKRGQNVTFRCDPISEHNRLYWYRQTLGQGPEFLTYFQNEAQLEKSRLLSDRFSAERPKGSFSTLEIQRTEQGDSAMYLCASSPWTGWAGELFFGEGSRLTVL.

The chain carries TRBV28 and TRBJ2-7; 8 bases are shared with TRBD1. J lost 3 bases, V lost 6 bases, and 13 bases had no gene match. The CDR3 covers 16 residues. Germline CDR1 is MDHEN and CDR2 is SYDVKM. CDR3 sequence: CASRGLAPGQVYEQYF. As DNA, the CDR3 is TGTGCCAGCAGGGGATTAGCTCCGGGACAGGTCTACGAGCAGTACTTC.

This clone was seen only a few times. The chain recombines TRBV7-8 with TRBJ1-5, with 7 bases identical to TRBD1. The CDR3 is 15 amino acids. J was trimmed by 6 bases and V by 4 bases; bases with no gene match: 9. Germline V CDR1 and CDR2: SGHVS, FQNEAQ. CDR3 in DNA: TGTGCCAGCAGCTCCCTACAGGGGCCCAGTCAGCCCCAGCATTTT. This codes for CASSSLQGPSQPQHF.

Here the CDR3 reads CASSLAGFSFF. Written as DNA, the CDR3 is TGCGCCAGCAGCCTAGCGGGATTTTCCTTCTTC. V gene TRBV4-1 combines with J gene TRBJ2-1; 8 bases align to TRBD2. The CDR3 consists of 11 residues. Per germline, CDR1 MGHRA and CDR2 YSYEKL. J lost 16 bases, V lost 4 bases, and 6 bases had no gene match.

J is TRBJ2-1 and V is TRBV4-3; D might be TRBD2 (5 bases). Trimming took off 4 bases at V and 5 bases at J, with 9 bases between the two ends. The CDR3 spans 13 residues. Germline V gene lookup returns CDR1 LGHNA and CDR2 YSLEER. DNA of the CDR3: TGCGCCAGCAGCCCTCCGGGGAACAATGAGCAGTTCTTC. Its translation: CASSPPGNNEQFF.

This clone was seen just once. The chain recombines TRBV7-2 with TRBJ1-1; D possibly corresponds to TRBD1 (5 bases). The CDR3 loop spans 12 amino acids. Germline assignment: CDR1 SGHTA and CDR2 FQGNSA. Trimming pared 5 bases from V and 5 bases from J, leaving 9 bases between. This CDR3 is CASSPGYTEAFF. In nucleotides, the CDR3 is TGTGCCAGCAGCCCAGGGTATACTGAAGCTTTCTTT.